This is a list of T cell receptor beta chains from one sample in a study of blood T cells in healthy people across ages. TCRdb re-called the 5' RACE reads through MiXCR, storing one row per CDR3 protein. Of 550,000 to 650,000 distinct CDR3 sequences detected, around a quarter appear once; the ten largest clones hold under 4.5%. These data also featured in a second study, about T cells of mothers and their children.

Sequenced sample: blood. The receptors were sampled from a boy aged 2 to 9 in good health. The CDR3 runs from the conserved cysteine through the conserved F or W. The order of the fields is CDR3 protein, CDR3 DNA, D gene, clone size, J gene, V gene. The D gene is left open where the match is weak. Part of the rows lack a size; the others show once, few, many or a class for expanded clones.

CDR3: CASSLAEGGRPYEQYF; DNA: TGTGCCAGCAGCTTAGCGGAGGGCGGTCGACCCTACGAGCAGTACTTC; D: -; size: -; J: TRBJ2-7; V: TRBV7-9
CDR3: CASSRSAPSGANVLTF; DNA: TGTGCCAGCAGCCGTTCGGCCCCCTCTGGGGCCAACGTCCTGACTTTC; D: -; size: few; J: TRBJ2-6; V: TRBV7-9
CDR3: CASSVYKNIQYF; DNA: TGTGCCAGCAGTGTCTACAAAAACATTCAGTACTTC; D: -; size: few; J: TRBJ2-4; V: TRBV28
CDR3: CSAPPEPGVKNIQYF; DNA: TGCAGTGCCCCGCCGGAACCGGGGGTAAAAAACATTCAGTACTTC; D: -; size: few; J: TRBJ2-4; V: TRBV20-1
CDR3: CSVGGPGEQYF; DNA: TGCAGCGTTGGCGGTCCGGGGGAGCAGTACTTC; D: -; size: -; J: TRBJ2-7; V: TRBV29-1
CDR3: CASSYSGGGMRNTEAFF; DNA: TGTGCCAGCAGTTACTCTGGAGGGGGCATGAGGAACACTGAAGCTTTCTTT; D: TRBD1; size: -; J: TRBJ1-1; V: TRBV6-6
CDR3: CASSLGRTVGPATQYF; DNA: TGTGCTAGCAGCTTAGGTCGGACAGTGGGCCCCGCCACCCAGTACTTC; D: -; size: many; J: TRBJ2-5; V: TRBV7-7
CDR3: CASSPQGNQPQHF; DNA: TGTGCCAGCAGTCCCCAGGGAAATCAGCCCCAGCATTTT; D: -; size: many; J: TRBJ1-5; V: TRBV18
CDR3: CASSYRETGNTIYF; DNA: TGTGCCAGCAGTTACAGGGAAACTGGAAACACCATATATTTT; D: -; size: -; J: TRBJ1-3; V: TRBV3-1
CDR3: CASSSGQGWAYEQYF; DNA: TGTGCCAGCAGTTCCGGACAGGGATGGGCCTACGAGCAGTACTTC; D: TRBD1; size: -; J: TRBJ2-7; V: TRBV5-6
CDR3: CSATRGSGELFF; DNA: TGCAGTGCAACGAGGGGCTCCGGGGAGCTGTTTTTT; D: -; size: few; J: TRBJ2-2; V: TRBV20-1
CDR3: CASSPSTGGHYGYTF; DNA: TGTGCCAGCAGTCCTTCTACGGGGGGCCACTATGGCTACACCTTC; D: -; size: -; J: TRBJ1-2; V: TRBV25-1
CDR3: CASNQDSYNEQFF; DNA: TGTGCCAGCAATCAGGACAGCTACAATGAGCAGTTCTTC; D: -; size: -; J: TRBJ2-1; V: TRBV12-3/TRBV12-4
CDR3: CASLPGTGDYGANVLTF; DNA: TGTGCCAGCCTCCCAGGGACAGGGGATTATGGGGCCAACGTCCTGACTTTC; D: -; size: -; J: TRBJ2-6; V: TRBV21-1
CDR3: CSARGEGDTEAFF; DNA: TGCAGTGCTAGAGGGGAGGGGGACACTGAAGCTTTCTTT; D: -; size: -; J: TRBJ1-1; V: TRBV20-1
CDR3: CSVGGGRSNEQFF; DNA: TGCAGCGTTGGTGGCGGGAGGTCCAATGAGCAGTTCTTC; D: TRBD2; size: -; J: TRBJ2-1; V: TRBV29-1
CDR3: CSAVQNRDVLLYGYTF; DNA: TGCAGTGCTGTTCAAAACCGGGACGTATTACTCTATGGCTACACCTTC; D: -; size: few; J: TRBJ1-2; V: TRBV20-1
CDR3: CAIRSWDGKSGANVLTF; DNA: TGTGCCATCAGGAGTTGGGACGGCAAATCTGGGGCCAACGTCCTGACTTTC; D: -; size: -; J: TRBJ2-6; V: TRBV10-3
CDR3: CSATAGQGAVMVRETQYF; DNA: TGCAGTGCTACGGCCGGACAGGGGGCGGTCATGGTTCGAGAGACCCAGTACTTC; D: TRBD1; size: -; J: TRBJ2-5; V: TRBV20-1
CDR3: CASSSRTGGYNEQFF; DNA: TGTGCCAGCAGTAGTCGGACAGGGGGGTACAATGAGCAGTTCTTC; D: TRBD1; size: few; J: TRBJ2-1; V: TRBV12-3/TRBV12-4
CDR3: CASSLGGTTQYF; DNA: TGCGCCAGCAGCTTGGGAGGGACGACGCAGTATTTT; D: -; size: -; J: TRBJ2-3; V: TRBV5-1
CDR3: CASSASSSGRTYEQYF; DNA: TGTGCCAGCAGTGCCTCCTCGTCCGGGAGGACCTACGAGCAGTACTTC; D: TRBD2; size: -; J: TRBJ2-7; V: TRBV2
CDR3: CASRPPGRGGYTF; DNA: TGTGCCAGCCGACCGCCAGGGAGAGGGGGCTACACCTTC; D: -; size: -; J: TRBJ1-2; V: TRBV12-3/TRBV12-4
CDR3: CAWSPPRPYEQYF; DNA: TGTGCCTGGAGTCCCCCCCGCCCTTACGAGCAGTACTTC; D: -; size: few; J: TRBJ2-7; V: TRBV30
CDR3: CASSLVLAEEETQYF; DNA: TGTGCCAGCAGCTTAGTCCTAGCAGAAGAAGAGACCCAGTACTTC; D: -; size: few; J: TRBJ2-5; V: TRBV7-2
CDR3: CSARQRRDRETQYF; DNA: TGCAGTGCTCGCCAAAGGAGGGATCGAGAGACCCAGTACTTC; D: -; size: few; J: TRBJ2-5; V: TRBV20-1
CDR3: CASTDPWETQYF; DNA: TGTGCCAGCACTGACCCGTGGGAGACCCAGTACTTC; D: -; size: few; J: TRBJ2-5; V: TRBV7-9
CDR3: CSARDRTGIYNEQFF; DNA: TGCAGTGCTAGAGATAGGACCGGGATCTACAATGAGCAGTTCTTC; D: -; size: few; J: TRBJ2-1; V: TRBV20-1
CDR3: CAWSVNSYEQFF; DNA: TGTGCCTGGAGTGTAAACTCTTATGAGCAGTTCTTC; D: -; size: few; J: TRBJ2-1; V: TRBV30
CDR3: CASSQGGTANTGELFF; DNA: TGTGCCAGCAGCCAAGGGGGGACAGCGAACACCGGGGAGCTGTTTTTT; D: TRBD1; size: -; J: TRBJ2-2; V: TRBV14
CDR3: CSVRADIYGYTF; DNA: TGCAGCGTTCGGGCAGATATTTATGGCTACACCTTC; D: -; size: -; J: TRBJ1-2; V: TRBV29-1
CDR3: CASSLGWQAGSYEQYF; DNA: TGCGCCAGCAGCTTGGGCTGGCAAGCGGGCTCCTACGAGCAGTACTTC; D: -; size: -; J: TRBJ2-7; V: TRBV5-1
CDR3: CASSTGTPRSGANVLTF; DNA: TGTGCCAGCTCAACAGGGACACCCCGGAGTGGGGCCAACGTCCTGACTTTC; D: -; size: -; J: TRBJ2-6; V: TRBV18
CDR3: CAWTWGVRETQYF; DNA: TGTGCCTGGACGTGGGGGGTGAGGGAGACCCAGTACTTC; D: -; size: -; J: TRBJ2-5; V: TRBV30
CDR3: CASSIRQGKLFF; DNA: TGTGCCAGCAGCATCCGACAGGGCAAACTGTTTTTT; D: TRBD1; size: few; J: TRBJ1-4; V: TRBV7-2
CDR3: CASSMGRGNEQFF; DNA: TGTGCCAGCAGTATGGGTAGGGGCAATGAGCAGTTCTTC; D: -; size: -; J: TRBJ2-1; V: TRBV7-3
CDR3: CASSQAGGRNEQFF; DNA: TGTGCCAGCAGCCAAGCGGGGGGGAGGAATGAGCAGTTCTTC; D: TRBD2; size: -; J: TRBJ2-1; V: TRBV3-1
CDR3: CSAQRRAGNTEAFF; DNA: TGCAGTGCTCAGCGGCGGGCGGGGAACACTGAAGCTTTCTTT; D: -; size: -; J: TRBJ1-1; V: TRBV20-1
CDR3: CASSQEFSPMGLGTQYF; DNA: TGCGCCAGCAGCCAAGAGTTTAGCCCAATGGGGTTAGGTACGCAGTATTTT; D: -; size: few; J: TRBJ2-3; V: TRBV4-3
CDR3: CASSPRTGTVTDTQYF; DNA: TGCGCCAGCAGCCCCCGGACCGGGACAGTGACAGATACGCAGTATTTT; D: TRBD1; size: -; J: TRBJ2-3; V: TRBV5-1
CDR3: CASSHTETQYF; DNA: TGTGCCAGCAGCCATACAGAGACCCAGTACTTC; D: -; size: few; J: TRBJ2-5; V: TRBV6-2/TRBV6-3
CDR3: CASSSLAGRNEQFF; DNA: TGTGCCAGCAGCTCTTTAGCGGGACGCAATGAGCAGTTCTTC; D: TRBD2; size: few; J: TRBJ2-1; V: TRBV11-2
CDR3: CASSEGVRGFNYGYTF; DNA: TGTGCCAGCAGCGAGGGGGTGAGAGGCTTTAACTATGGCTACACCTTC; D: -; size: -; J: TRBJ1-2; V: TRBV9
CDR3: CASFGSASSYEQYF; DNA: TGTGCCAGCTTCGGTAGCGCGAGCTCCTACGAGCAGTACTTC; D: -; size: -; J: TRBJ2-7; V: TRBV6-2/TRBV6-3
CDR3: CSASPDPGIVTEAFF; DNA: TGCAGTGCCAGCCCCGACCCCGGGATTGTCACTGAAGCTTTCTTT; D: -; size: few; J: TRBJ1-1; V: TRBV20-1
CDR3: CASSFWDRNNEQFF; DNA: TGTGCCAGCAGCTTTTGGGACCGAAACAATGAGCAGTTCTTC; D: -; size: many; J: TRBJ2-1; V: TRBV5-6
CDR3: CASSSARGSKHYEQYF; DNA: TGTGCCAGCAGCTCGGCGCGGGGATCCAAACACTACGAGCAGTACTTC; D: -; size: -; J: TRBJ2-7; V: TRBV11-2
CDR3: CASRSLGFGYEQYF; DNA: TGTGCCAGCAGGTCCTTGGGGTTTGGATACGAGCAGTACTTC; D: -; size: -; J: TRBJ2-7; V: TRBV12-3/TRBV12-4
CDR3: CASSPPGTGGETQYF; DNA: TGTGCCAGCAGCCCCCCCGGGACAGGGGGAGAGACCCAGTACTTC; D: TRBD1; size: few; J: TRBJ2-5; V: TRBV7-8
CDR3: CASSERGGRGNEQFF; DNA: TGTGCCAGCAGTGAACGAGGGGGCCGTGGGAATGAGCAGTTCTTC; D: TRBD1; size: few; J: TRBJ2-1; V: TRBV2
CDR3: CASSLVSSGGASNEQFF; DNA: TGTGCCAGCAGCTTAGTGTCCAGCGGGGGGGCGTCCAATGAGCAGTTCTTC; D: TRBD2; size: -; J: TRBJ2-1; V: TRBV7-2
CDR3: CASSIRQGSNQPQHF; DNA: TGTGCCAGCAGTATTCGACAGGGTAGCAATCAGCCCCAGCATTTT; D: TRBD1; size: -; J: TRBJ1-5; V: TRBV27
CDR3: CASSLFGSNTEAFF; DNA: TGTGCCAGCAGCCTCTTCGGGTCGAACACTGAAGCTTTCTTT; D: -; size: few; J: TRBJ1-1; V: TRBV7-2